The 19 T cell receptor beta chains presented below share a single source sample, sequenced in a study of blood T cell repertoires in COVID-19. Clones were read by immunoSEQ multiplex PCR, and TCRdb kept only the in-frame ones, dropping some. The sample lists some 120,000 clones, around three quarters occurring once. The sequenced sample consisted of peripheral blood. Source of these receptors: a human donor in a cohort sampled during active COVID-19.

The chain employs TRBV7-8 and TRBJ1-1; tentative D call: TRBD1 (5 bases). CDR3 size: 13 residues. Looked up from germline, CDR1 is SGHVS and CDR2 is FQNEAQ. Trimming shortened V by 7 bases and J by 4 bases, and 13 bases separated the two germline ends. CDR3 amino acids: CASTEGLGTEAFF. CDR3 bases: TGTGCCAGCACGGAGGGGTTAGGCACTGAAGCTTTCTTT.

In this sample, this clone turned up a few times. The genes are TRBV28 and TRBJ1-2, with TRBD1 matching 8 bases. The CDR3 contains 12 residues. Trimming took 9 bases from V and 6 from J; bases not matched to a gene: 6. Germline V gene data show CDR1 as MDHEN and CDR2 as SYDVKM. CDR3 coding DNA: TGTGCCAGGGCGGACAGGGTCAATGGCTACACCTTC. Translation: CARADRVNGYTF.

The V call is TRBV6-5, the J call TRBJ2-7; maybe TRBD1 (6 bases). Trimming removed 7 bases at V and 0 bases at J, with 16 bases between. In germline, CDR1 is MNHEY, CDR2 SVGAGI. The CDR3 consists of 15 residues. Here the CDR3 DNA reads TGTGCCAGCATTGGGAAGGGGGTTAGCTCCTACGAGCAGTACTTC. This translates into CASIGKGVSSYEQYF.

The chain recombines TRBV5-8 with TRBJ1-6, with D perhaps TRBD1 (6 bases). Germline V gene sequence: CDR1 SGHTS, CDR2 YDEGEE. Between the trimmed V and J ends, which lost 0 bases and 7 bases, there was a span of 8 bases. This CDR3 comprises 14 residues. CDR3 region: CASSLGTENSPLHF. CDR3 sequence (DNA): TGTGCCAGCAGCTTGGGGACAGAAAATTCACCCCTCCACTTT. The full variable domain, rest sourced from reference TRBV5-8 and TRBJ1-6, is EAGVTQSPTHLIKTRGQQATLRCSPISGHTSVYWYQQALGLGLQFLLWYDEGEERNRGNFPPRFSGRQFPNYSSELNVNALELEDSALYLCASSLGTENSPLHFGNGTRLTVT.

This clone was counted a single time. The chain uses TRBV30 and TRBJ1-2, with TRBD1 identical over 7 bases. The CDR3 loop spans 13 amino acids. The germline CDR1 and CDR2 sequences are GTSNPN and SVGIG (reference sequence). J gave up 5 bases and V 0 bases, and 3 bases lay outside the gene matches. CDR3 loop: CAWSVGTAYGYTF. In nucleotides, the CDR3 is TGTGCCTGGAGTGTAGGGACAGCATATGGCTACACCTTC.

The chain is built from TRBV6-5 and TRBJ2-5, with TRBD1 matching over 9 bases. Germline CDR1 MNHEY, CDR2 SVGAGI. The CDR3 contains 14 residues. Trimming at V came to 7 bases and at J to 9 bases, leaving 12 bases not matched to a gene. DNA for the CDR3: TGTGCCAGCATCCTGGACAGGGGAAGGGGGGCCCAGTACTTC. Translating it yields CASILDRGRGAQYF.

As DNA, the CDR3 is TGTGCCGGCAACACAGCTGGGGCCAACGTCCTGACTTTC. Protein: CAGNTAGANVLTF. The chain uses TRBV2 and TRBJ2-6; D remains ambiguous. Germline V lookup: CDR1 SNHLY, CDR2 FYNNEI. The CDR3 extends over 13 amino acids. Trimming removed 11 bases at V and 2 bases at J, with 10 bases between.

J is TRBJ1-6 and V is TRBV6-1; TRBD1 might be the D (6 bases). There are 17 residues in the CDR3. V shed 2 bases and J shed 7 bases, with 18 bases lying between them. Germline V gives CDR1 MNHNS, CDR2 SASEGT. The CDR3 here is CASSEIISGGGNSPLHF. As DNA, the CDR3 is TGTGCCAGCAGTGAAATAATCTCGGGGGGCGGGAATTCACCCCTCCACTTT.

As regards this clone: Additional DNA sequences in this sample encode the identical CDR3. This chain connects TRBV20-1 to TRBJ2-7; no firm D call. Per the germline V gene, CDR1 is DFQATT and CDR2 is SNEGSKA (reference sequence). This CDR3 contains 11 residues. Trimming left V 0 bases short and J 6 bases short, with 6 bases between. DNA for the CDR3: TGCAGTGCTAGAGATTCCCGCGAGCAGTACTTC. Translation: CSARDSREQYF.

V usage is TRBV5-1 and J usage is TRBJ2-3, with TRBD2 identical over 11 bases. CDR1 is SGHRS and CDR2 is YFSETQ in the germline V gene. The CDR3 contains 15 residues. J was trimmed by 8 bases and V by 0 bases; bases with no gene match: 5. CDR3 residues: CASSLVAGGSGTQYF. The CDR3 DNA follows: TGCGCCAGCAGCTTGGTAGCGGGGGGGTCCGGTACGCAGTATTTT.

The V and J genes are TRBV6-6 and TRBJ1-3; 8 bases line up with TRBD1. Trimming at V came to 6 bases and at J to 0 bases, leaving 4 bases not matched to a gene. Looked up from germline, CDR1 is MNHNY and CDR2 is SVGAGI (reference sequence). CDR3 length: 15 amino acids. DNA for the CDR3: TGTGCCAGCAGGGCCGGGACAGGCTCTGGAAACACCATATATTTT. Translation gives CASRAGTGSGNTIYF.

This chain connects TRBV10-2 to TRBJ2-3; 7 positions match TRBD1. V was pared by 6 bases and J by 0 bases, with 3 bases of the junction left unmatched. The CDR3 is made up of 14 amino acids. CDR1 and CDR2 (germline): WSHSY, SAAADI. The CDR3 loop is CASRGTASTDTQYF. The CDR3 DNA reads TGCGCCAGCAGAGGGACAGCTAGCACAGATACGCAGTATTTT.

J is TRBJ1-1 and V is TRBV7-8, with D hard to call. Germline CDR1 is SGHVS and CDR2 is FQNEAQ. CDR3 length: 15 amino acids. The V and J ends lost 7 bases and 0 bases respectively, with 15 bases between them. The CDR3 bases are TGTGCCAGCACCCCACGTCGGGGTATGAACACTGAAGCTTTCTTT. It codes for CASTPRRGMNTEAFF.

This rearrangement joins TRBV28 to TRBJ2-7, with TRBD2 identical over 8 bases. Germline V gene data show CDR1 as MDHEN and CDR2 as SYDVKM. V shed 3 bases and J 3 bases; nucleotides not matched to a gene: 10. The CDR3 contains 16 residues. CDR3 in amino acids: CASSFPSGGSHYEQYF. The DNA for the CDR3 is TGTGCCAGCAGTTTTCCAAGCGGGGGTAGCCACTACGAGCAGTACTTC.

The CDR3 coding sequence is TGTGCCACCAGCAGAGGTAGCCGGGAAGAGACCCAGTACTTC. This translates into CATSRGSREETQYF. The J gene is TRBJ2-5, the V gene TRBV15, with D unresolved. The germline V gene encodes CDR1 LNHNV and CDR2 YYDKDF (reference sequence). The CDR3 sequence is 14 residues long. V lost 1 base, J lost 3 bases, and 9 bases lay in between.

The V gene is TRBV18, the J gene TRBJ1-6; the D is unclear. Germline CDR1 is KGHSH and CDR2 is LQKENI. This CDR3 comprises 12 residues. Trimming pared 3 bases from V and 7 bases from J, leaving 4 bases between. The CDR3 region is CASSPRNSPLHF. DNA for the CDR3: TGTGCCAGCTCACCTAGAAATTCACCCCTCCACTTT. The whole variable domain, filled in from reference TRBV18 and TRBJ1-6, reads NAGVMQNPRHLVRRRGQEARLRCSPMKGHSHVYWYRQLPEEGLKFMVYLQKENIIDESGMPKERFSAEFPKEGPSILRIQQVVRGDSAAYFCASSPRNSPLHFGNGTRLTVT.

The chain couples TRBV6-6 to TRBJ2-3; 14 nucleotides align to TRBD2. This CDR3 has 16 residues. The germline gives CDR1 MNHNY, CDR2 SVGAGI (reference sequence). J gave up 6 bases and V 5 bases, and 7 bases lay outside the gene matches. CDR3 nucleotides: TGTGCCAGCAGTCGACTAGCGGGGGGGCCTTGGGATACGCAGTATTTT. Its protein product is CASSRLAGGPWDTQYF.

This clone appeared a few times. J is TRBJ1-6 and V is TRBV30; 8 bases align to TRBD1. With V trimmed by 1 base and J by 8 bases, 7 bases remained unmatched. Germline V gene sequence: CDR1 GTSNPN, CDR2 SVGIG (reference sequence). The CDR3 loop spans 15 amino acids. CDR3 sequence (DNA): TGTGCCTGGAGTGGTCGACAGGGGATGGATTCACCCCTCCACTTT. It encodes CAWSGRQGMDSPLHF.

This clone was recorded only once. The chain employs TRBV3-1 (or the pseudogene TRBV3-2) and TRBJ1-5, with unresolved D. The CDR3 is 14 residues long. With 2 bases removed from V and 4 bases from J, the gap between germline ends came to 9 bases. Germline V gives CDR1 LGHDT, CDR2 YNNKEL (reference sequence). CDR3 coding DNA: TGTGCCAGCAGCCAACGCGGGTTTAATCAGCCCCAGCATTTT. The encoded protein is CASSQRGFNQPQHF.